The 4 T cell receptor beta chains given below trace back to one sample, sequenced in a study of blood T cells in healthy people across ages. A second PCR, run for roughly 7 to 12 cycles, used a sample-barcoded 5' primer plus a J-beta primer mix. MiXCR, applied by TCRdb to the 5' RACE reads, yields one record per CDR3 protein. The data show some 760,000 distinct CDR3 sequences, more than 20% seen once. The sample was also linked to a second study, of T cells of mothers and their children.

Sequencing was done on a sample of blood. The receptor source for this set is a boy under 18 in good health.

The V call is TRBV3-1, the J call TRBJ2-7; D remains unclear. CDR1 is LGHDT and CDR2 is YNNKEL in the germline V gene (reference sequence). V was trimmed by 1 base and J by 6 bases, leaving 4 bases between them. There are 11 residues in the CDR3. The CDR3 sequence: CASSQGVEQYF. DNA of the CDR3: TGTGCCAGCAGCCAAGGTGTCGAGCAGTACTTC.

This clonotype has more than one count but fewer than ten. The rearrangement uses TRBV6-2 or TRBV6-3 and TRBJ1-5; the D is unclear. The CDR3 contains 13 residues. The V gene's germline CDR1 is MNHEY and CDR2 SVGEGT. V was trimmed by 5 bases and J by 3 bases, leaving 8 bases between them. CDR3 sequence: CASSGGYNQPQHF. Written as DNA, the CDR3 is TGTGCCAGCAGTGGCGGTTACAATCAGCCCCAGCATTTT.

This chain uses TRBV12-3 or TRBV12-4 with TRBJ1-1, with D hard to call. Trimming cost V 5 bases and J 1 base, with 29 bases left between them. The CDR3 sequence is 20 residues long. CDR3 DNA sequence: TGTGCCAGCAGTCAAACCGCTGCTTTGGGTTTCGGAACAGAGAACACTGAAGCTTTCTTT. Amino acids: CASSQTAALGFGTENTEAFF.

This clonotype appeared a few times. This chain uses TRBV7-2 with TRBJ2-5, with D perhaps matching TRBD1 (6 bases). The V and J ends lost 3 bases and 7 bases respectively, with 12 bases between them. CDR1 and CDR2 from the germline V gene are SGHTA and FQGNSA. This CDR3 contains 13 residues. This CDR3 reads CASSFWDTGTQYF. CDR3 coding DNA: TGTGCCAGCAGCTTCTGGGACACGGGGACCCAGTACTTC. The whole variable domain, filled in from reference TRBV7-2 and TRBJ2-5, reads GAGVSQSPSNKVTEKGKDVELRCDPISGHTALYWYRQSLGQGLEFLIYFQGNSAPDKSGLPSDRFSAERTGGSVSTLTIQRTQQEDSAVYLCASSFWDTGTQYFGPGTRLLVL.